The next 26 T cell receptor beta chains were all read from a single sample in a study of blood T cell repertoires in COVID-19. Libraries were prepared by immunoSEQ multiplex PCR; TCRdb keeps only in-frame clonotypes and omits some of them. The sample has some 74,000 clones, 70% to 80% seen once. The source material was peripheral blood. Source of these receptors: a man in his sixties or seventies with active or convalescent COVID-19.

The chain carries TRBV2 and TRBJ2-3, with 7 bases fitting TRBD2. The germline V gene has CDR1 SNHLY and CDR2 FYNNEI. Trimming cost V 7 bases and J 2 bases; bases outside gene matches: 6. This CDR3 is built from 14 residues. As DNA, the CDR3 is TGTGCCAGCAAACCCGGGACTACCACAGATACGCAGTATTTT. It yields the protein CASKPGTTTDTQYF.

The genes are TRBV5-5 and TRBJ2-5; D not resolved. Per the germline V gene, CDR1 is SGHKS and CDR2 is YYEKEE (reference sequence). Trimming stripped 1 base from V and 5 bases from J, with 6 bases between. The CDR3 runs to 12 residues. The CDR3 region has the DNA TGTGCCAGCAGCTTGCTGCAGGAGACCCAGTACTTC. Amino acids: CASSLLQETQYF.

This rearrangement joins TRBV6-6 to TRBJ2-3, with a possible D match to TRBD2 (7 bases). The V gene lost 3 bases and the J gene lost 5 bases, with 15 bases spanning the gap. The CDR3 loop spans 15 amino acids. Per germline, CDR1 MNHNY and CDR2 SVGAGI (reference sequence). The CDR3 DNA follows: TGTGCCAGCAGTTATTTAGGGGGGGAGGGAGATACGCAGTATTTT. Translating it yields CASSYLGGEGDTQYF.

This chain links TRBV11-1 with TRBJ1-6; D is ambiguous. Germline CDR1 reads SGHAT; CDR2 reads FQDESV (reference sequence). V was pared by 3 bases and J by 7 bases, with 13 bases between. The CDR3 spans 15 residues. The CDR3 sequence is CASSFLSGLNSPLHF. The CDR3 nucleotides read TGTGCCAGCAGCTTCCTCTCGGGGTTGAATTCACCCCTCCACTTT.

V and J are TRBV6-5 and TRBJ1-2; 8 positions agree with TRBD1. CDR1 is MNHEY and CDR2 is SVGAGI in the germline V gene. J was trimmed by 4 bases and V by 6 bases; bases with no gene match: 10. The CDR3 runs to 15 residues. The CDR3 loop is CASRNGQGWSYGYTF. CDR3 nucleotide sequence: TGTGCCAGCAGAAATGGACAGGGTTGGAGCTATGGCTACACCTTC.

V usage is TRBV9 and J usage is TRBJ1-6; D remains ambiguous. CDR3 length equals 14 residues. The germline gives CDR1 SGDLS, CDR2 YYNGEE. The germline V and J ends were trimmed by 3 bases and 6 bases, with 10 bases remaining between them. Here the CDR3 DNA reads TGTGCCAGCAGCGGTAGGACTCCTAATTCACCCCTCCACTTT. Its protein product is CASSGRTPNSPLHF.

This clone has just one count. The rearrangement joins TRBV10-3 to TRBJ1-3; TRBD1 matches at 9 bases. This CDR3 comprises 12 residues. Germline CDR1 ENHRY, CDR2 SYGVKD. V shed 8 bases, J shed 7 bases, and the junction held 3 bases outside the gene matches. CDR3 DNA: TGTGCCATCTGGACAGGGGATAACACCATATATTTT. Protein sequence: CAIWTGDNTIYF.

The chain joins TRBV3-1 (or the pseudogene TRBV3-2) to TRBJ2-5, with TRBD2 matching over 9 bases. The V segment lost 7 bases and the J segment 4 bases; nucleotides outside the gene matches: 10. Germline V CDR1 and CDR2: LGHDT, YNNKEL (reference sequence). The CDR3 consists of 15 residues. The CDR3 protein is CASTRAGGQAETQYF. The CDR3 coding sequence is TGTGCCAGCACCCGTGCGGGGGGGCAGGCAGAGACCCAGTACTTC.

The chain employs TRBV6-5 and TRBJ2-5; D is perhaps TRBD2 (5 bases). Trimming removed 8 bases at V and 5 bases at J, with 15 bases between. The germline V gene encodes CDR1 MNHEY and CDR2 SVGAGI. CDR3 size: 13 residues. For the CDR3, the DNA is TGTGCCAGCTCTGGAGGCTCATGGGAGACCCAGTACTTC. As protein: CASSGGSWETQYF.

The chain joins TRBV29-1 to TRBJ1-4; unclear D gene. The ends were cut back, 0 bases at V and 6 bases at J, with 11 bases in the middle. Germline V gives CDR1 SQVTM, CDR2 ANQGSEA. The CDR3 has 14 amino acids. The chain's CDR3 is CSVEDWRLDEKLFF. The CDR3 region has the DNA TGCAGCGTTGAAGATTGGCGGCTGGATGAAAAACTGTTTTTT.

V and J are TRBV7-9 and TRBJ2-1; weak D call: TRBD2 (7 bases). V was trimmed by 5 bases and J by 10 bases, leaving 24 bases between them. The CDR3 consists of 16 residues. The germline gives CDR1 SEHNR, CDR2 FQNEAQ (reference sequence). CDR3 bases: TGTGCCAGCAGCACTTGGGAGGGGGGGCGTCTAGGAGAGCAGTTCTTC. It yields the protein CASSTWEGGRLGEQFF. The complete variable domain, with remaining parts taken from reference TRBV7-9 and TRBJ2-1, reads DTGVSQNPRHKITKRGQNVTFRCDPISEHNRLYWYRQTLGQGPEFLTYFQNEAQLEKSRLLSDRFSAERPKGSFSTLEIQRTEQGDSAMYLCASSTWEGGRLGEQFFGPGTRLTVL.

The genes are TRBV7-9 and TRBJ2-7; a possible D gene is TRBD2 (6 bases). Deletions cut 5 bases from V and 9 bases from J, with 17 bases between. CDR3 size: 13 residues. Germline lookup yields CDR1 SEHNR and CDR2 FQNEAQ (reference sequence). This CDR3 is CASSLLGSFGQYF. For the CDR3, the DNA is TGTGCCAGCAGCCTCCTCGGGAGTTTCGGGCAGTACTTC.

This chain connects TRBV3-1 (or the pseudogene TRBV3-2) to TRBJ1-5; tentative D call: TRBD1 (6 bases). The V gene lost 2 bases and the J gene lost 5 bases, with 10 bases spanning the gap. The V gene's germline CDR1 is LGHDT and CDR2 YNNKEL (reference sequence). The CDR3 has 14 amino acids. CDR3 region: CASSQTGLDQPQHF. The CDR3 coding sequence is TGTGCCAGCAGCCAAACAGGGCTTGATCAGCCCCAGCATTTT.

V is TRBV7-3 and J is TRBJ2-3; weak D call: TRBD1 (6 bases). The V and J ends lost 0 bases and 9 bases respectively, with 10 bases between them. Germline assignment: CDR1 SGHTA and CDR2 FQGTGA. This CDR3 is 13 amino acids long. The CDR3 sequence is CASSLTTQGTQYF. The DNA of the CDR3 is TGTGCCAGCAGCTTAACGACCCAGGGGACGCAGTATTTT.

The chain links TRBV28 to TRBJ2-5; 7 bases are shared with TRBD1. The CDR3 runs 15 residues. Germline lookup yields CDR1 MDHEN and CDR2 SYDVKM. Losses at the gene ends were 5 bases for V and 7 bases for J; bases not matched to a gene: 13. The CDR3 DNA reads TGTGCCAGCAGTCAAACGACAGGGTCATTGGGGACCCAGTACTTC. Translated, it gives CASSQTTGSLGTQYF.

The count of this clone is one. The chain uses TRBV10-2 and TRBJ2-5, with a tentative D call TRBD1 (5 bases). The V gene's germline CDR1 is WSHSY and CDR2 SAAADI. The CDR3 is 15 residues long. Trimming removed 4 bases from V and 6 bases from J, with 18 bases in between. CDR3 loop: CASSAERTKRKTQYF. In DNA, the CDR3 is TGCGCCAGCAGTGCGGAGAGGACAAAGAGGAAGACCCAGTACTTC.

The chain has TRBV7-9 and TRBJ1-2; 8 bases are shared with TRBD1. The CDR3 loop spans 18 amino acids. Looked up from germline, CDR1 is SEHNR and CDR2 is FQNEAQ (reference sequence). V lost 5 bases and J lost 6; bases outside the gene matches: 20. CDR3 residues: CASSRDLYGGTGGNGYTF. CDR3 bases: TGTGCCAGCAGCCGGGACTTATACGGGGGAACAGGGGGTAATGGCTACACCTTC.

The chain's CDR3 is CASSPGLLSSGANVLTF. CDR3 DNA sequence: TGTGCCAGCAGCCCTGGACTGTTAAGCTCTGGGGCCAACGTCCTGACTTTC. The chain carries TRBV9 and TRBJ2-6; a possible D gene is TRBD2 (5 bases). The CDR3 runs to 17 residues. V lost 4 bases and J lost 0, with 14 bases in between. Germline V CDR1 and CDR2: SGDLS, YYNGEE.

This clone was counted between two and nine times. The chain carries TRBV9 and TRBJ2-2, with 10 bases fitting TRBD2. The V gene's germline CDR1 is SGDLS and CDR2 YYNGEE. V gave up 4 bases and J gave up 4 bases; unmatched junction bases: 1. The CDR3 has 14 residues. CDR3 nucleotides: TGTGCCAGCAGCTCTAGCGGGGGCACCGGGGAGCTGTTTTTT. It specifies CASSSSGGTGELFF.

This clone was seen a single time. The rearrangement links TRBV30 to TRBJ1-6; no reliable D call. The CDR3 extends over 13 amino acids. The V end was cut by 2 bases, the J end by 8 bases, with 10 bases between. Germline lookup yields CDR1 GTSNPN and CDR2 SVGIG (reference sequence). The DNA for the CDR3 is TGTGCCTGGAGTCGGGGTGGTTATTCACCCCTCCACTTT. Protein sequence: CAWSRGGYSPLHF. Using reference TRBV30 and TRBJ1-6 for the parts outside the CDR3, the full variable domain is SQTIHQWPATLVQPVGSPLSLECTVEGTSNPNLYWYRQAAGRGLQLLFYSVGIGQISSEVPQNLSASRPQDRQFILSSKKLLLSDSGFYLCAWSRGGYSPLHFGNGTRLTVT.

The rearrangement uses TRBV7-7 and TRBJ2-5, with D possibly matching TRBD2 (5 bases). The CDR3 covers 11 residues. V lost 5 bases, J lost 5 bases, and 6 bases lay in between. Germline CDR1 reads SSHAT; CDR2 reads FNYEAQ (reference sequence). CDR3 DNA: TGTGCCAGCAGCCCGGGGGAGACCCAGTACTTC. Its protein product is CASSPGETQYF.

This clone occurred once. The CDR3 DNA reads TGCGCCAGCAGCTTGGACAGGGGTGGGGAAAAACTGTTTTTT. Translating it yields CASSLDRGGEKLFF. V usage is TRBV5-1 and J usage is TRBJ1-4; TRBD1 matches at 7 bases. V was clipped by 0 bases and J by 8 bases; unmatched bases: 4. This CDR3 has 14 amino acids. The germline V gene encodes CDR1 SGHRS and CDR2 YFSETQ. The whole variable domain, remainder taken from reference TRBV5-1 and TRBJ1-4, is KAGVTQTPRYLIKTRGQQVTLSCSPISGHRSVSWYQQTPGQGLQFLFEYFSETQRNKGNFPGRFSGRQFSNSRSEMNVSTLELGDSALYLCASSLDRGGEKLFFGSGTQLSVL.

This chain joins TRBV4-1 and TRBJ2-3; no clear D gene. V lost 4 bases to trimming and J lost 1 base, with 6 bases between them. This CDR3 spans 13 amino acids. Germline V CDR1 and CDR2: MGHRA, YSYEKL. The CDR3 sequence is CASSRTGTDTQYF. In DNA form, the CDR3 reads TGCGCCAGCAGCCGTACTGGCACAGATACGCAGTATTTT.

The gene calls are TRBV6-5 and TRBJ1-1; D remains ambiguous. The germline CDR1 and CDR2 sequences are MNHEY and SVGAGI. This CDR3 is 13 amino acids long. Trimming left V 8 bases short and J 2 bases short, with 12 bases between. The CDR3 loop is CASGSSTNTEAFF. The CDR3 DNA reads TGTGCCAGCGGTTCCTCGACAAACACTGAAGCTTTCTTT.

This clone was observed a single time. The chain joins TRBV5-6 to TRBJ2-1; 10 bases align to TRBD1. The germline CDR1 and CDR2 sequences are SGHDT and YYEEEE. V was pared by 2 bases and J by 11 bases, with 4 bases of the junction left unmatched. The CDR3 loop spans 13 amino acids. CDR3 amino acids: CASSFRDRGQQFF. The DNA of the CDR3 is TGTGCCAGCAGCTTCCGGGACAGGGGACAGCAGTTCTTC.

The sample holds one count of this clone. The chain employs TRBV2 and TRBJ1-5; tentatively, D is TRBD1 (6 bases). Between the trimmed V and J ends, which lost 5 bases and 6 bases, there was a span of 8 bases. CDR1 and CDR2 (germline): SNHLY, FYNNEI. The CDR3 runs 12 residues. CDR3 coding DNA: TGTGCCAGCAGTCAGGGGACTCAGCCCCAGCATTTT. Amino acid sequence: CASSQGTQPQHF.